The 32 T cell receptor beta chains reported below all come from one sample, sequenced in a study of blood T cell repertoires in COVID-19. TCRdb's table, derived via immunoSEQ multiplex PCR, lists solely in-frame clones and lacks some. This repertoire shows 130,000 to 150,000 clones, more than 75% found once; its top ten account for about 6%. The sample comprised peripheral blood. These receptors were taken from an older man with acute or convalescent COVID-19.

The J gene is TRBJ1-5, the V gene TRBV5-1; TRBD1 is a possible D gene (5 bases). The CDR3 spans 15 residues. Germline CDR1 is SGHRS and CDR2 is YFSETQ. With 0 bases removed from V and 2 bases from J, the gap between germline ends came to 9 bases. The chain's CDR3 is CASSLAGGRNQPQHF. The CDR3 bases are TGCGCCAGCAGCTTGGCGGGGGGTCGCAATCAGCCCCAGCATTTT.

As for this clone: Different DNA sequences within this sample yield the same CDR3. The rearrangement joins TRBV2 to TRBJ2-3, with TRBD2 as a possible D gene (6 bases). Germline lookup yields CDR1 SNHLY and CDR2 FYNNEI. The CDR3 has 15 residues. Trimming shortened V by 4 bases and J by 6 bases, and 17 bases separated the two germline ends. The CDR3 DNA sequence: TGTGCCAGCAGTGCAAATAGCGGAAGCTTTGATACGCAGTATTTT. It codes for CASSANSGSFDTQYF.

V gene TRBV6-5 combines with J gene TRBJ2-7; 7 nucleotides match TRBD1. V gave up 6 bases and J gave up 3 bases; unmatched junction bases: 5. The CDR3 loop spans 13 amino acids. Per the germline V gene, CDR1 is MNHEY and CDR2 is SVGAGI. The CDR3 sequence: CASSNRGYYEQYF. In DNA, the CDR3 is TGTGCCAGCAGCAACAGGGGATACTACGAGCAGTACTTC.

V and J are TRBV11-2 and TRBJ2-1; no clear D gene. CDR3 length: 12 amino acids. CDR1 SGHAT and CDR2 FQNNGV come from the germline V gene. The ends were cut back, 1 base at V and 15 bases at J, with 13 bases in the middle. The CDR3 sequence is CASSLGVEVPFF. The CDR3, as DNA: TGTGCCAGCAGCTTAGGAGTTGAGGTGCCGTTCTTC.

About this clone: The junction shows a germline mismatch at one end, possibly a read error. The chain recombines TRBV28 with TRBJ2-7; tentatively, D is TRBD1 or TRBD2 (5 bases each). Germline loops: CDR1 MDHEN, CDR2 SYDVKM. The CDR3 extends over 15 amino acids. DNA of the CDR3: TGTGCCAGCAGCTTATGGGGCGAGGGCCCCTACGAGCAGTACTTC. Translation gives CASSLWGEGPYEQYF.

The chain couples TRBV4-2 to TRBJ2-2; the match to TRBD2 covers 10 bases. The germline CDR1 and CDR2 sequences are LGHNA and YNFKEQ. V trimming: 0 bases; J trimming: 4 bases; junction bases outside the gene matches: 5. The CDR3 has 17 amino acids. The CDR3 region is CASSQDWSGGVTGELFF. The CDR3 nucleotides are TGTGCCAGCAGCCAAGATTGGAGCGGGGGGGTCACCGGGGAGCTGTTTTTT.

The chain employs TRBV7-8 and TRBJ1-2; D perhaps matches TRBD1 (5 bases). The CDR3 runs to 13 residues. Trimming took 6 bases from V and 4 from J, leaving 12 bases between them. The germline V gene encodes CDR1 SGHVS and CDR2 FQNEAQ. The CDR3 DNA reads as TGTGCCAGCAGTCCGGTCGGGGGCTATGGCTACACCTTC. Its protein product is CASSPVGGYGYTF.

V is TRBV5-1 and J is TRBJ2-7, with D maybe TRBD2 (7 bases). There are 15 residues in the CDR3. Per germline, CDR1 SGHRS and CDR2 YFSETQ. Between the trimmed V and J ends, which lost 5 bases and 3 bases, there was a span of 18 bases. CDR3 nucleotide sequence: TGCGCCAGCAGTTGGGGGTCGGGGGGCATCTACGAGCAGTACTTC. This gives the protein CASSWGSGGIYEQYF.

This sequence joins TRBV27 and TRBJ1-6; a weak D match, TRBD1 (5 bases). Trimming cost V 6 bases and J 7 bases, with 16 bases left between them. Germline CDR1 is MNHEY and CDR2 is SMNVEV (reference sequence). The CDR3 sequence is 15 residues long. CDR3 sequence reads: CASRGQSPGNSPLHF. The CDR3 DNA reads as TGTGCCAGCAGGGGGCAGAGCCCCGGGAATTCACCCCTCCACTTT.

The chain carries TRBV5-1 and TRBJ2-1; 9 bases match TRBD2. V gave up 6 bases and J gave up 0 bases; unmatched junction bases: 13. CDR3 size: 18 residues. The germline CDR1 and CDR2 sequences are SGHRS and YFSETQ. Here the CDR3 reads CASIGAGGSRGSYNEQFF. The CDR3 nucleotides are TGCGCCAGCATTGGAGCGGGAGGTTCCCGAGGCTCCTACAATGAGCAGTTCTTC.

The CDR3 nucleotides read TGCAGCGTTACAGGAGTGAACACTGAAGCTTTCTTT. Protein product: CSVTGVNTEAFF. The V call is TRBV29-1, the J call TRBJ1-1; the D gene is possibly TRBD1 (5 bases). CDR1 is SQVTM, CDR2 ANQGSEA, per germline. V was pared by 5 bases and J by 0 bases, with 7 bases between. The CDR3 totals 12 residues.

The chain combines TRBV2 with TRBJ2-1, with D possibly matching TRBD2 (7 bases). Trimming removed 7 bases from V and 8 bases from J, with 18 bases in between. The CDR3 length is 14 residues. Looked up from germline, CDR1 is SNHLY and CDR2 is FYNNEI. CDR3 sequence: CASINSGGAHEQFF. In nucleotides, the CDR3 is TGTGCCAGCATCAACTCTGGGGGGGCCCATGAGCAGTTCTTC. Based on the CDR3 plus reference TRBV2 and TRBJ2-1, the full variable domain is EPEVTQTPSHQVTQMGQEVILRCVPISNHLYFYWYRQILGQKVEFLVSFYNNEISEKSEIFDDQFSVERPDGSNFTLKIRSTKLEDSAMYFCASINSGGAHEQFFGPGTRLTVL.

V gene TRBV5-1 combines with J gene TRBJ1-5, with TRBD1 as a possible D gene (6 bases). Germline V gene sequence: CDR1 SGHRS, CDR2 YFSETQ. Trimming took 0 bases from V and 0 from J, leaving 7 bases between them. The CDR3 runs 15 residues. CDR3 in DNA: TGCGCCAGCAGCTTGGGACAGGATAGCAATCAGCCCCAGCATTTT. This sequence encodes CASSLGQDSNQPQHF.

This clone was seen once. J is TRBJ2-2 and V is TRBV6-5; D is perhaps TRBD2 (5 bases). Trimming took off 8 bases at V and 8 bases at J, with 21 bases between the two ends. Germline assignment: CDR1 MNHEY and CDR2 SVGAGI. The CDR3 covers 15 residues. This CDR3 is CASGQITSLAGELFF. CDR3 DNA: TGTGCCAGCGGCCAAATTACGAGTTTAGCGGGGGAGCTGTTTTTT.

The chain has TRBV7-2 and TRBJ1-2; weak D call: TRBD1 (6 bases). Germline lookup yields CDR1 SGHTA and CDR2 FQGNSA. With 6 bases removed from V and 2 bases from J, the gap between germline ends came to 10 bases. This CDR3 has 13 residues. The CDR3: CASRSGQNYGYTF. The CDR3, as DNA: TGTGCCAGCAGGTCCGGACAGAACTATGGCTACACCTTC.

This clone was found once. The CDR3 sequence: CASAGASYNEQFF. For the CDR3, the DNA is TGTGCCAGCGCCGGAGCCTCCTACAATGAGCAGTTCTTC. The rearrangement joins TRBV28 to TRBJ2-1, with D uncertain. There are 13 residues in the CDR3. V shed 8 bases and J shed 0 bases, with 8 bases lying between them. Germline lookup yields CDR1 MDHEN and CDR2 SYDVKM.

Regarding this clone: Other DNA sequences from this sample encode an identical CDR3 as well. The chain carries TRBV11-2 and TRBJ2-5, with unresolved D. This CDR3 is 13 amino acids long. Germline lookup yields CDR1 SGHAT and CDR2 FQNNGV. V lost 0 bases, J lost 5 bases, and 7 bases lay in between. Here the CDR3 DNA reads TGTGCCAGCAGCTTAGATCCCCGGGAGACCCAGTACTTC. Its protein is CASSLDPRETQYF. The complete variable domain, with remaining parts taken from reference TRBV11-2 and TRBJ2-5, reads EAGVAQSPRYKIIEKRQSVAFWCNPISGHATLYWYQQILGQGPKLLIQFQNNGVVDDSQLPKDRFSAERLKGVDSTLKIQPAKLEDSAVYLCASSLDPRETQYFGPGTRLLVL.

The V call is TRBV19, the J call TRBJ2-7; 16 nucleotides agree with TRBD2. Germline V gene data show CDR1 as LNHDA and CDR2 as SQIVND (reference sequence). With 3 bases clipped from V and 5 bases from J, the junction kept 16 bases outside the gene matches. The CDR3 runs to 20 residues. In nucleotides, the CDR3 is TGTGCCAGTAGTATCACAATCGGGACTAGCGGGAGGGCCTCAACCCACGAGCAGTACTTC. This gives the protein CASSITIGTSGRASTHEQYF.

The rearrangement uses TRBV7-2 and TRBJ1-6; 7 bases are a match to TRBD1. The CDR3 runs 14 residues. Germline V CDR1 and CDR2: SGHTA, FQGNSA. J lost 7 bases, V lost 5 bases, and 5 bases had no gene match. Written as DNA, the CDR3 is TGTGCCAGCAGCCCAATGACAGGGAATTCACCCCTCCACTTT. This translates into CASSPMTGNSPLHF.

This clone was recorded only once. The genes are TRBV27 and TRBJ1-2; 10 bases are shared with TRBD1. This CDR3 spans 14 amino acids. The germline V gene has CDR1 MNHEY and CDR2 SMNVEV (reference sequence). J was trimmed by 7 bases and V by 3 bases; bases with no gene match: 5. The CDR3 DNA reads as TGTGCCAGCAGTTTCCTGGGACAGGGGCTTGGCTACACCTTC. It encodes CASSFLGQGLGYTF.

The chain uses TRBV3-1 (or the pseudogene TRBV3-2) and TRBJ2-7, with D unclear. Trimming shortened V by 4 bases and J by 1 base, and 11 bases separated the two germline ends. The CDR3 has 14 residues. Germline V gene data show CDR1 as LGHDT and CDR2 as YNNKEL (reference sequence). Here the CDR3 reads CASSRFAASYEQYF. The CDR3 DNA is TGTGCCAGCAGCCGTTTTGCGGCGTCCTACGAGCAGTACTTC.

The V gene is TRBV5-1, the J gene TRBJ2-2; 7 bases align to TRBD1. The CDR3 consists of 15 residues. Looked up from germline, CDR1 is SGHRS and CDR2 is YFSETQ. Germline trimming cut 5 bases from V and 0 bases from J; bases unmatched to any gene: 4. The CDR3 coding sequence is TGCGCCAGCAGGGTAGGGACAGCGAACACCGGGGAGCTGTTTTTT. Translation gives CASRVGTANTGELFF. Complete variable domain (other parts from reference TRBV5-1 and TRBJ2-2): KAGVTQTPRYLIKTRGQQVTLSCSPISGHRSVSWYQQTPGQGLQFLFEYFSETQRNKGNFPGRFSGRQFSNSRSEMNVSTLELGDSALYLCASRVGTANTGELFFGEGSRLTVL.

The chain links TRBV4-2 to TRBJ2-7; the match to TRBD1 covers 8 bases. The ends lost 1 base at V and 0 bases at J; junction bases unmatched: 5. The length of the CDR3 is 16 residues. Germline loops: CDR1 LGHNA, CDR2 YNFKEQ. CDR3 region: CASSQVIGQGSYEQYF. The CDR3, as DNA: TGTGCCAGCAGCCAAGTTATAGGACAGGGCTCCTACGAGCAGTACTTC.

The chain links TRBV5-1 to TRBJ1-2; 7 bases align to TRBD1. CDR3 length: 13 residues. Germline lookup yields CDR1 SGHRS and CDR2 YFSETQ. V shed 4 bases, J shed 5 bases, and the junction held 5 bases outside the gene matches. The CDR3 bases are TGCGCCAGCAGCACCGGACAGGAGTATGGCTACACCTTC. This codes for CASSTGQEYGYTF.

The chain combines TRBV19 with TRBJ1-2; 11 positions agree with TRBD1. The CDR3 is 16 residues long. The junction had 10 bases not matched to a gene; V was cut back by 6 bases and J by 4 bases. Germline V gives CDR1 LNHDA, CDR2 SQIVND (reference sequence). Here the CDR3 reads CASRRGQGGSTYGYTF. The CDR3 nucleotides read TGTGCCAGTAGGAGGGGACAGGGGGGTTCTACCTATGGCTACACCTTC.

The chain joins TRBV7-2 to TRBJ1-2, with 7 bases matching TRBD1. The V segment lost 7 bases and the J segment 1 base; nucleotides outside the gene matches: 12. CDR1 and CDR2 (germline): SGHTA, FQGNSA. CDR3 length: 16 amino acids. The CDR3 region is CASIGLGTAFNYGYTF. CDR3 DNA: TGTGCCAGCATCGGACTCGGGACAGCGTTTAACTATGGCTACACCTTC.

V and J are TRBV11-2 and TRBJ2-1; D remains ambiguous. V was trimmed by 6 bases and J by 0 bases, leaving 15 bases between them. Germline CDR1 and CDR2: SGHAT and FQNNGV. The CDR3 consists of 16 residues. The CDR3 region has the DNA TGTGCCAGCAGATCGACTGGAATTAGCTCCTACAATGAGCAGTTCTTC. As protein: CASRSTGISSYNEQFF.

This clone was observed a handful of times. The rearrangement links TRBV7-9 to TRBJ2-3; 9 bases line up with TRBD1. Germline CDR1 and CDR2: SEHNR and FQNEAQ (reference sequence). The CDR3 runs 14 residues. Trimming cost V 7 bases and J 3 bases; bases outside gene matches: 5. DNA of the CDR3: TGTGCCAGCACCGGGACAGGGTCTACAGATACGCAGTATTTT. Amino acid sequence: CASTGTGSTDTQYF.

The chain combines TRBV5-4 with TRBJ1-2, with 11 bases aligning to TRBD1. Germline CDR1 is SGHNT and CDR2 is YYREEE (reference sequence). The CDR3 loop spans 16 amino acids. V shed 4 bases, J shed 7 bases, and the junction held 12 bases outside the gene matches. This CDR3 is CASSTGTGGPLSGYTF. The CDR3 DNA follows: TGTGCCAGCAGCACCGGGACAGGGGGTCCTTTGAGTGGCTACACCTTC.

The chain joins TRBV18 to TRBJ2-1, with 8 bases matching TRBD1. The germline V gene has CDR1 KGHSH and CDR2 LQKENI. The CDR3 runs to 15 residues. J lost 2 bases, V lost 3 bases, and 3 bases had no gene match. CDR3 coding DNA: TGTGCCAGCTCACCCGGGACAGGCACCTACAATGAGCAGTTCTTC. Protein sequence: CASSPGTGTYNEQFF.

This sequence joins TRBV5-6 and TRBJ2-1; 9 nucleotides align to TRBD2. CDR3 length: 14 amino acids. The germline CDR1 and CDR2 sequences are SGHDT and YYEEEE. V was clipped by 4 bases and J by 6 bases; unmatched bases: 5. The CDR3 DNA reads as TGTGCCAGCAGCCGAGCGGGAGGTGGCAATGAGCAGTTCTTC. Amino acid sequence: CASSRAGGGNEQFF.

Comment on this clone: No conserved phenylalanine or tryptophan is present at the end of the CDR3, so a read error is the likely explanation. Because the CDR3's place on the DNA is in doubt, the DNA is left out and the CDR3 is given as listed by TCRdb. The chain joins TRBV7-3 to TRBJ1-4; the table's D call of TRBD1 was not tested on the DNA. The CDR3 is 9 amino acids in total, end residues counted. The germline V gene has CDR1 SGHTA and CDR2 FQGTGA. CDR3 region: CASKSQFPL.